Given below is one T cell receptor beta chain in context. The antigen is undetermined. The CD45RO-CCR7+CD27+CD95- phenotype denoted naive CD8+ T cells. Carrying UMI labels, the TRB cDNA libraries were prepared through 5' RACE. TCRdb re-called the 5' RACE reads, yielding one record per CDR3 amino acid sequence without DNA. The data show tens of thousands of distinct CDR3 sequences, and the top ten clones hold around 1.4%. The sample originates from a study of CXCR3-negative and CXCR3-positive naive CD8 T cells. In the study overall: Overall TRB read output was around 130 million, and each library contained about 1.5 +/- 0.3 million reads.

Overall study results and limits: TRB CDR3 properties served as the basis for inferring TCR strength, and surface CD5 was comparable between naive subsets. Comparably high diversity marked both naive subsets, whereas memory CD8+ cells had much lower diversity.

This clonotype was sampled from a human donor in good health. Some clones in this sample may be carry-over from other donors' samples. Sequenced sample: naive CXCR3- CD8+ T cells from blood. Subset: CD45RO-CCR7+CD27+CD95- naive CD8+ T cells lacking CXCR3 (TNR3-).

CDR3 amino acids: CASSLETGYEQYF. The J gene is TRBJ2-7, the V gene TRBV11-2; the TRBD1 assignment by TCRdb is unverifiable without DNA. Looked up from germline, CDR1 is SGHAT and CDR2 is FQNNGV. The CDR3 totals 13 residues.